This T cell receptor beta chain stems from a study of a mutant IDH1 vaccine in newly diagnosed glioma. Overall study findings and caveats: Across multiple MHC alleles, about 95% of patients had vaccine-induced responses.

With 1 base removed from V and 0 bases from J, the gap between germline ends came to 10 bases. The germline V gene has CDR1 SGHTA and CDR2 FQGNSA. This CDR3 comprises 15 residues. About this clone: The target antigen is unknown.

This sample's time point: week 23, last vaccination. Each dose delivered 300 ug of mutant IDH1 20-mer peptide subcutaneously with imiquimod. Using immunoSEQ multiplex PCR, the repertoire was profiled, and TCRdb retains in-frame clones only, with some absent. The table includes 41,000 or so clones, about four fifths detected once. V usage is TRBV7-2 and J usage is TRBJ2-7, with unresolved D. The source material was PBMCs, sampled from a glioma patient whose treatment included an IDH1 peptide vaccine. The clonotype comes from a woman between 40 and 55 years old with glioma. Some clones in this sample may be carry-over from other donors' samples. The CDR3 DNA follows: TGTGCCAGCAGCTTAGTCCCAGATGCCTCCTACGAGCAGTACTTC. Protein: CASSLVPDASYEQYF.